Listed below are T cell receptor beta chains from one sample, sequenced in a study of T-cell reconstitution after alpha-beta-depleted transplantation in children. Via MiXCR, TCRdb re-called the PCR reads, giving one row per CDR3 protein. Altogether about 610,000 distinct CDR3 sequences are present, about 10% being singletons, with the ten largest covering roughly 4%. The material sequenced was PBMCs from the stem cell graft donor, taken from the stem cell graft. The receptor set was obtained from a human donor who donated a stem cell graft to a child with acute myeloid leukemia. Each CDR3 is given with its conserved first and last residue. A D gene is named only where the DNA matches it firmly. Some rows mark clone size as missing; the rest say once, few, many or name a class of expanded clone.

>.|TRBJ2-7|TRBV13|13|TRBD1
TGTGCCAGCAGCCCCCCTGGGACAGTCGAGCTTACTTTT
CASSPPGTVELTF
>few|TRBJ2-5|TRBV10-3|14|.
TGTGCCATCAGACCCGGTGGGGGAGGAGAGACCCAGTACTTC
CAIRPGGGGETQYF
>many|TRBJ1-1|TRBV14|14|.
TGTGCCAGCAGCCAAGCTCTGGTGAACACTGAAGCTTTCTTT
CASSQALVNTEAFF
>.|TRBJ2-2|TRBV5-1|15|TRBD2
TGCGCCAGCAGCTGGAGCGGGAGGGCCACCGGGGAGCTGTTTTTT
CASSWSGRATGELFF
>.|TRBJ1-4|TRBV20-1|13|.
TGCAGTGCAAGGGAGGGATCTAATGAAAAACTGTTTTTT
CSAREGSNEKLFF
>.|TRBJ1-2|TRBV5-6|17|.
TGTGCCAGCAGCTTGGTGGACAGCCCTACTCAATTCTATGGCTACACCTTC
CASSLVDSPTQFYGYTF
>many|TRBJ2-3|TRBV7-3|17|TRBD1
TGTGCCAGCAGCTTGGGACAGGGTATATCCACCGTGGATACGCAGTATTTT
CASSLGQGISTVDTQYF
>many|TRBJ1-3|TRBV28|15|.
TGTGCCACCCTGAGAAGACAGGTTGCTGGAAACACCATATATTTT
CATLRRQVAGNTIYF
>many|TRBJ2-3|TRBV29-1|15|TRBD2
TGCAGCGTTGTCTCCCTAGCGGGGGCCACAGATACGCAGTATTTT
CSVVSLAGATDTQYF
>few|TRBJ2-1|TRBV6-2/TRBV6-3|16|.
TGTGCCAGCAGTTCCGCCTCCCCGTGGGCCCAAAATGAGCAGTTCTTC
CASSSASPWAQNEQFF
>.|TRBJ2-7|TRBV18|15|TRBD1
TGTGCCAGCTCACCCAACCGGGACAGGGGATCCGAGCAGTACTTC
CASSPNRDRGSEQYF
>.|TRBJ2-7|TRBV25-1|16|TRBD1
TGTGCCAGCAGTGATCCAGGGGCAGGGGGACATTACGAGCAGTACTTC
CASSDPGAGGHYEQYF
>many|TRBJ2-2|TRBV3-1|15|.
TGTGCCAGCAGCGCCGGCCCCGGTGGAACCGGGGAGCTGTTTTTT
CASSAGPGGTGELFF
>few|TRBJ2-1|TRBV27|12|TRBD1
TGTGCCAGCAGTCCCCCGACAGGGAGTGGGTTCTTC
CASSPPTGSGFF
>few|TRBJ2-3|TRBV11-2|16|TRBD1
TGTGCCAGCAGCTTAGGAGGGACAGGGACGCGGAATACGCAGTATTTT
CASSLGGTGTRNTQYF
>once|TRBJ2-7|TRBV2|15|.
TGTGTCAGCAGTGTAGTAGTTAGACGGCTGTACGAGCAGTACTTC
CVSSVVVRRLYEQYF
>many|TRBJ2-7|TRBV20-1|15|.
TGCAGTGCTAGAGGGCTGGGGGCCCATCCCTACGAGCAGTACTTC
CSARGLGAHPYEQYF
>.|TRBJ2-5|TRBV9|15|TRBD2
TGTGCCAGCAGCGCGACTAGCGGGAGTTTGGAGACCCAGTACTTC
CASSATSGSLETQYF
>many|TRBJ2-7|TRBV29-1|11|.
TGCAGCGGGGGGGCAGCCTACGAGCAGTACTTC
CSGGAAYEQYF
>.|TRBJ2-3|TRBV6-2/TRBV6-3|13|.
TGTGCCAGCAGGCCCACGGGGACAGATACGCAGTATTTT
CASRPTGTDTQYF
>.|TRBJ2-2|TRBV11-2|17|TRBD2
TGTGCCAGCAGCCCCGGGACTAGCGGAGGGGGGCCCGGGGAGCTGTTTTTT
CASSPGTSGGGPGELFF
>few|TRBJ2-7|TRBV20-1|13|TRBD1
TGCAGTGCTAGAGTGAGGACAGGCTTCGAGCAGTACTTC
CSARVRTGFEQYF
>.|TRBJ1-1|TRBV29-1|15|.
TGCAGCGTTGAATTGGCATCCCGAGGGGACACTGAAGCTTTCTTT
CSVELASRGDTEAFF
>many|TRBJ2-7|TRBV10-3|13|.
TGTGCCATCAGTGGGGGCCAGGGCATCGAGCAGTACTTC
CAISGGQGIEQYF
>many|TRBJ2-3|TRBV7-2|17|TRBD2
TGTGCCAGCAGCCTCAGGACTAGCGGGACTAGCACAGATACGCAGTATTTT
CASSLRTSGTSTDTQYF
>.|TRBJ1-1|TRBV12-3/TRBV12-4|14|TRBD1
TGTGCCAGCAGTGACAGGGGAGGTGGGACTGAAGCTTTCTTT
CASSDRGGGTEAFF
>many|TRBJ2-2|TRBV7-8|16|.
TGTGCCAGCAGCGGGACATCCCGCGCAAACACCGGGGAGCTGTTTTTT
CASSGTSRANTGELFF
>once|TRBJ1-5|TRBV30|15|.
TGTGCCTGGAGTAGGGTGAAGGCGAGCAATCAGCCCCAGCATTTT
CAWSRVKASNQPQHF
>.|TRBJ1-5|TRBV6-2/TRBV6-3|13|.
TGTGCCAGCAGCCTTAAGGCCAATCAGCCCCAGCATTTT
CASSLKANQPQHF
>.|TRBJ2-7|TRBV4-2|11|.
TGTGCCAGCAGGAAGTTAGGGGAGCAGTACTTC
CASRKLGEQYF
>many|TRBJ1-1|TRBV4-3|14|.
TGCGCCAGCAGTCCTGCAGGGAAAAACACTGAAGCTTTCTTT
CASSPAGKNTEAFF
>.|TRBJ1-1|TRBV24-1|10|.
TGTGCCACCAGTGATCCCGAGCCTTTCTTT
CATSDPEPFF
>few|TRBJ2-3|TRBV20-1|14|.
TGCAGTGCTAGATACATTCTAGCGCCAGATACGCAGTATTTT
CSARYILAPDTQYF
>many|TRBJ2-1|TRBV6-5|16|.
TGTGCCAGCAGTTACCTCGCAGGAGGTCCATACAATGAGCAGTTCTTC
CASSYLAGGPYNEQFF
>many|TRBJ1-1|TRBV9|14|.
TGTGCCAGCAGCGTAGGGATGGGAGGAACTGAAGCTTTCTTT
CASSVGMGGTEAFF
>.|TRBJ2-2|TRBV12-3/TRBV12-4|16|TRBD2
TGTGCCAGCAGTTCCGTAGCGGGAGGGCCGATCGGGGAGCTGTTTTTT
CASSSVAGGPIGELFF
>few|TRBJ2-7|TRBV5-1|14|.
TGCGCCAGCAGCCCGGATTATCCTTCCTACGAGCAGTACTTC
CASSPDYPSYEQYF